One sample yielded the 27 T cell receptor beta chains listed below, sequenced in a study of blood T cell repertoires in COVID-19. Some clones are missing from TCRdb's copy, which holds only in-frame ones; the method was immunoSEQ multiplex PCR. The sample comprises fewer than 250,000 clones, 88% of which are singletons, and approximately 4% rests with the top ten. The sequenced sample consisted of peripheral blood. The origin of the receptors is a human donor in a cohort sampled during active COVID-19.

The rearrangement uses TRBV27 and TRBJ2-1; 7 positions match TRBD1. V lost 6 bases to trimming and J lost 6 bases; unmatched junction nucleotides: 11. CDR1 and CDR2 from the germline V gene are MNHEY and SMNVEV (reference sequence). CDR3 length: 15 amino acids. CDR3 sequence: CASRQGGPFFNEQFF. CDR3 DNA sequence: TGTGCCAGCAGGCAAGGGGGCCCTTTTTTCAATGAGCAGTTCTTC.

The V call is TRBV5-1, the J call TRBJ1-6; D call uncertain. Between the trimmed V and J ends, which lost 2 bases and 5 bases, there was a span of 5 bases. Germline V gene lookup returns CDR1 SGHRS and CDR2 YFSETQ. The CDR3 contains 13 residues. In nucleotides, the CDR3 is TGCGCCAGCAGCTTTACTAATAATTCACCCCTCCACTTT. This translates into CASSFTNNSPLHF.

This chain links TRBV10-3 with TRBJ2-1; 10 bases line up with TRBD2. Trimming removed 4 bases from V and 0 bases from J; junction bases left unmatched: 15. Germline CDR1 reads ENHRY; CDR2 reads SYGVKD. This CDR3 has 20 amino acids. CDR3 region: CAISGVSGRAGESSYNEQFF. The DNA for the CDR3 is TGTGCCATCAGTGGGGTGAGCGGGAGGGCTGGGGAAAGCTCCTACAATGAGCAGTTCTTC.

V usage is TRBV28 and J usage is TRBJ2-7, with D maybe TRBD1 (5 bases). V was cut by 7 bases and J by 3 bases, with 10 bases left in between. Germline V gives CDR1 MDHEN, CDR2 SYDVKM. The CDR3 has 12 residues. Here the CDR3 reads CASKKGNYEQYF. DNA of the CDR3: TGTGCCAGCAAAAAGGGGAACTACGAGCAGTACTTC. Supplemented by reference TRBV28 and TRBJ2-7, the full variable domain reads DVKVTQSSRYLVKRTGEKVFLECVQDMDHENMFWYRQDPGLGLRLIYFSYDVKMKEKGDIPEGYSVSREKKERFSLILESASTNQTSMYLCASKKGNYEQYFGPGTRLTVT.

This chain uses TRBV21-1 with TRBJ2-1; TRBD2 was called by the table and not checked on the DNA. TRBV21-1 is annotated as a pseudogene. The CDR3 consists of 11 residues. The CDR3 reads CASSAYLEQFF. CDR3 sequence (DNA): TGTGCCAGCAGCGCATACTTAGAGCAGTTCTTC.

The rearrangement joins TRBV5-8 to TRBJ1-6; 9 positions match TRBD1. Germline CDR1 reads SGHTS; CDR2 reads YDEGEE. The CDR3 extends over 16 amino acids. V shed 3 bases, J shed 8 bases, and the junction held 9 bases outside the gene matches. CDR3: CASSWGTGKGDSPLHF. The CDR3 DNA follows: TGTGCCAGCAGCTGGGGGACAGGGAAGGGGGATTCACCCCTCCACTTT.

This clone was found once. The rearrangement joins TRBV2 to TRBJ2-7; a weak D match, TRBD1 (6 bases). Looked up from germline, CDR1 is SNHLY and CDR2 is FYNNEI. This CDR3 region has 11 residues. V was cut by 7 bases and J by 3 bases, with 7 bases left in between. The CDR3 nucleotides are TGTGCCAGCATAGGGGGCTACGAGCAGTACTTC. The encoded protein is CASIGGYEQYF.

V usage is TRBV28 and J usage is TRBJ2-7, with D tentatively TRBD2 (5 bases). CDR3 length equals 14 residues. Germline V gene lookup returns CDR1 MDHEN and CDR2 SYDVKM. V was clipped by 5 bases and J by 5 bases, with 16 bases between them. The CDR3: CASSTPGPTNEQYF. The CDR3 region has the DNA TGTGCCAGCAGTACCCCGGGTCCGACTAACGAGCAGTACTTC.

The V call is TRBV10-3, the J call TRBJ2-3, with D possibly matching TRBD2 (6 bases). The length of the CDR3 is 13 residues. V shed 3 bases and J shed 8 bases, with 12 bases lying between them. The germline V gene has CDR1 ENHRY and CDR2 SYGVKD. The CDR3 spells CAISDNTEGTQYF. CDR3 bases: TGTGCCATCAGTGACAATACGGAGGGTACGCAGTATTTT.

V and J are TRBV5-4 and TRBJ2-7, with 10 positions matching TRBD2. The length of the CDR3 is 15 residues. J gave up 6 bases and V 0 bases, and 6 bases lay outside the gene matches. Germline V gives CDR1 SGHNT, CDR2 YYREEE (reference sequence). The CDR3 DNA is TGTGCCAGCAGCTTGGATCTAGCGGGAGTTGGCGAGCAGTACTTC. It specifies CASSLDLAGVGEQYF.

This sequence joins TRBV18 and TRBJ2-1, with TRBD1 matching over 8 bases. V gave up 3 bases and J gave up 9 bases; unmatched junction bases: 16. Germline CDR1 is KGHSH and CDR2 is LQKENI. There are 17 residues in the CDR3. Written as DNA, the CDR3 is TGTGCCAGCTCACCCCGCCGGATCACACAGGGGGACGCTGAGCAGTTCTTC. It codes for CASSPRRITQGDAEQFF.

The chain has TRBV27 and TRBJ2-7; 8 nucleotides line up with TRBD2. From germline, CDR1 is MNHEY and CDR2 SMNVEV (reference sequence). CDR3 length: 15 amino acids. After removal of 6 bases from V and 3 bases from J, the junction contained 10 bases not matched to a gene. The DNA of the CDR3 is TGTGCCAGCAGCATCGGGGGGGCAGGGAGCTACGAGCAGTACTTC. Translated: CASSIGGAGSYEQYF.

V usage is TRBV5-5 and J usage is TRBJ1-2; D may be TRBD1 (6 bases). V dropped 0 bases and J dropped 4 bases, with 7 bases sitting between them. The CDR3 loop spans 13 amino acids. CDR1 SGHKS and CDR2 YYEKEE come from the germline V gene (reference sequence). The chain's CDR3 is CASSLDRVYGYTF. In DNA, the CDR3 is TGTGCCAGCAGCTTGGACAGGGTCTATGGCTACACCTTC.

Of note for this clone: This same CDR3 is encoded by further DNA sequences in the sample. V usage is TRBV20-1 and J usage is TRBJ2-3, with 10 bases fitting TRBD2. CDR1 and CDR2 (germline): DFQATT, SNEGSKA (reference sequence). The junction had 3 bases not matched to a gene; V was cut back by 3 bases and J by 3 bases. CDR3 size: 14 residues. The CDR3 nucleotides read TGCAGTGCTAGTTCTAGCGGGAGAACAGATACGCAGTATTTT. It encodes CSASSSGRTDTQYF.

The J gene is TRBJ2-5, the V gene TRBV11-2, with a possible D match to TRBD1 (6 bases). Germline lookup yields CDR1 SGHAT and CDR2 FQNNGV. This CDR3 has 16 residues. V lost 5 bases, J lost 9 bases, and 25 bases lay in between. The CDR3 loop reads CASSRTGTGIREAQYF. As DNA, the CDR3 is TGTGCCAGCAGCCGGACCGGAACAGGGATAAGAGAAGCCCAGTACTTC.

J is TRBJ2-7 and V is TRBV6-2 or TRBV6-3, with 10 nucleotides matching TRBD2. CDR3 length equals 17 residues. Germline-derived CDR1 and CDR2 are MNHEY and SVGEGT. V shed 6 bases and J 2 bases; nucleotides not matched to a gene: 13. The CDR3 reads CASSVVLAGGLTYEQYF. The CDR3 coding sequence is TGTGCCAGCAGCGTAGTATTAGCGGGAGGACTCACCTACGAGCAGTACTTC.

The CDR3 DNA reads as TGTGCCACCAGTGATTCCACCAGGGGGATGAACACTGAAGCTTTCTTT. It codes for CATSDSTRGMNTEAFF. The chain joins TRBV24-1 to TRBJ1-1; 7 nucleotides line up with TRBD1. Germline trimming cut 2 bases from V and 0 bases from J; bases unmatched to any gene: 5. The germline V gene has CDR1 KGHDR and CDR2 SFDVKD. There are 16 residues in the CDR3.

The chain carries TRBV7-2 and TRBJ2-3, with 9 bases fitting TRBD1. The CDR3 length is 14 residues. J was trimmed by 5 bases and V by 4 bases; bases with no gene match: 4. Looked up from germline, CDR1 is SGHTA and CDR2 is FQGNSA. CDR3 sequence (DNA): TGTGCCAGCAGCTCCGGGACAGGGAAAGATACGCAGTATTTT. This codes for CASSSGTGKDTQYF.

The CDR3 nucleotides are TGCGCCAGCAGCCAAGATTACGGGACTAGCGGGGGGGTTGGGGAGACCCAGTACTTC. It codes for CASSQDYGTSGGVGETQYF. This chain connects TRBV4-3 to TRBJ2-5; 16 bases line up with TRBD2. From germline, CDR1 is LGHNA and CDR2 YSLEER. J was trimmed by 5 bases and V by 0 bases; bases with no gene match: 9. The CDR3 spans 19 residues.

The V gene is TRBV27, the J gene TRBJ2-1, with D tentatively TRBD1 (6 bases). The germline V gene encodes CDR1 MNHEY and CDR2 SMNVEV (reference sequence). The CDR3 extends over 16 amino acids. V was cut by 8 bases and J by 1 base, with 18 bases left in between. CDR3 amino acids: CASHKIRDKSYNEQFF. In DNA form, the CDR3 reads TGTGCCAGCCACAAAATCCGGGACAAGTCCTACAATGAGCAGTTCTTC.

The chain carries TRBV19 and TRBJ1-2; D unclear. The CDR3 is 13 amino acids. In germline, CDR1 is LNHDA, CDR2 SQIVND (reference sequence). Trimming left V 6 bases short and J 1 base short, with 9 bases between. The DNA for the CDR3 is TGTGCCAGTAGCTTCCAGATTAACTATGGCTACACCTTC. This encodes CASSFQINYGYTF.

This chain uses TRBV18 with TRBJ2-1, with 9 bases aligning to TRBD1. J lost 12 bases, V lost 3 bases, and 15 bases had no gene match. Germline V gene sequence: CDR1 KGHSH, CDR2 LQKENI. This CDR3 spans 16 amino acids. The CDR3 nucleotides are TGTGCCAGCTCACCCACGCCGGGACAGGGTACCGATTGGCAGTTCTTC. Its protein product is CASSPTPGQGTDWQFF.

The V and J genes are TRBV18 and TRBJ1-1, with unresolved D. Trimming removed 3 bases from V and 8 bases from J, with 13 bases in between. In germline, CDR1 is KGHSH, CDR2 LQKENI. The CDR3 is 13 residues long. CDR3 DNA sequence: TGTGCCAGCTCACCCATAAGAGAGGGAGAAGCTTTCTTT. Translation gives CASSPIREGEAFF.

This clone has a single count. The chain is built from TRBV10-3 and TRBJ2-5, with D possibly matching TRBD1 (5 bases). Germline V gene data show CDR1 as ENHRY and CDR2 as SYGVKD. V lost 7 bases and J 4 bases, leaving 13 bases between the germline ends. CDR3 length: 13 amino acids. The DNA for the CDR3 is TGTGCCATCAAACCCCAGGGCGTAGAGACCCAGTACTTC. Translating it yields CAIKPQGVETQYF.

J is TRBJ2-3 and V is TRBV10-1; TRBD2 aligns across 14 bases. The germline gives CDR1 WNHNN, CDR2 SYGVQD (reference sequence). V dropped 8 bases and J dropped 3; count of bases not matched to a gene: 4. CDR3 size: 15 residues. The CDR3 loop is CASGGTSGRTDTQYF. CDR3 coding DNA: TGCGCCAGCGGGGGGACTAGCGGGAGAACAGATACGCAGTATTTT.

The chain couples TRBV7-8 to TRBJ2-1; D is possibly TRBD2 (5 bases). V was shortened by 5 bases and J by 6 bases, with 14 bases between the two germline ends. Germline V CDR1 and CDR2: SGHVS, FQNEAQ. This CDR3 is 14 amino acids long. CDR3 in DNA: TGTGCCAGCAGCACCCCGGGGTGGTCCAATGAGCAGTTCTTC. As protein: CASSTPGWSNEQFF.

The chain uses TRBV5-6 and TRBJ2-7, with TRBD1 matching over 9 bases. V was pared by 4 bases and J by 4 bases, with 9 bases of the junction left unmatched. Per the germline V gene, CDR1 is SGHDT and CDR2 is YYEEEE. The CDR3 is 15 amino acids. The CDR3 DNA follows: TGTGCCAGCAGCCGAGCGGGACAGGGAGCATACGAGCAGTACTTC. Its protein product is CASSRAGQGAYEQYF.